These 16 T cell receptor beta chains came from one sample sequenced in a study of T cell changes during pregnancy in multiple sclerosis. Generated by immunoSEQ multiplex PCR, the TCRdb table keeps only in-frame clones and is missing some. Seen here are tens of thousands of clones, more than 85% observed once, and the top ten hold more than 0.4%. Sequenced here: CD4+ T cells from peripheral blood mononuclear cells, sampled in the third trimester of pregnancy. The receptors were gathered from a female donor in good health, enrolled as a control in a pregnancy study.

V usage is TRBV4-1 and J usage is TRBJ2-3; possibly TRBD2 for D (7 bases). Trimming removed 10 bases at V and 3 bases at J, with 17 bases between. This CDR3 region has 14 residues. CDR1 and CDR2 (germline): MGHRA, YSYEKL. CDR3 protein: CATKRGGGTDTQYF. For the CDR3, the DNA is TGCGCCACCAAAAGGGGGGGAGGAACAGATACGCAGTATTTT.

Written as DNA, the CDR3 is TGTGCCAGCAGTTTACGGGACAGGGTGCCTGAAAAACTGTTTTTT. This gives the protein CASSLRDRVPEKLFF. The V call is TRBV27, the J call TRBJ1-4; TRBD1 aligns across 9 bases. Germline-derived CDR1 and CDR2 are MNHEY and SMNVEV (reference sequence). This CDR3 is 15 amino acids long. Trimming removed 2 bases from V and 7 bases from J; junction bases left unmatched: 5.

The chain links TRBV27 to TRBJ2-7, with 7 bases matching TRBD1. From germline, CDR1 is MNHEY and CDR2 SMNVEV (reference sequence). The CDR3 runs to 15 residues. V shed 5 bases, J shed 0 bases, and the junction held 7 bases outside the gene matches. The CDR3 sequence is CASSVDRISSYEQYF. CDR3 nucleotides: TGTGCCAGCAGTGTGGACAGGATCAGCTCCTACGAGCAGTACTTC.

The chain joins TRBV5-4 to TRBJ1-1, with D perhaps TRBD1 (5 bases). The germline gives CDR1 SGHNT, CDR2 YYREEE (reference sequence). V lost 0 bases and J lost 2, with 14 bases in between. This CDR3 comprises 16 residues. This CDR3 reads CASSLDGGTLNTEAFF. CDR3 nucleotides: TGTGCCAGCAGCTTGGATGGCGGGACGTTAAACACTGAAGCTTTCTTT.

The chain links TRBV6-5 to TRBJ2-7, with 8 bases fitting TRBD1. The length of the CDR3 is 14 residues. The J segment lost 2 bases and the V segment lost 2 bases, leaving 2 bases of the junction unmatched. From germline, CDR1 is MNHEY and CDR2 SVGAGI. The CDR3 spells CASSYRTGTYEQYF. The DNA of the CDR3 is TGTGCCAGCAGTTACCGGACAGGGACCTACGAGCAGTACTTC.

The chain is built from TRBV7-3 and TRBJ2-5; D gene uncertain. V lost 4 bases to trimming and J lost 5 bases, with 11 bases between them. The CDR3 is 13 residues long. The germline V gene has CDR1 SGHTA and CDR2 FQGTGA. CDR3 loop: CASSSFPGETQYF. The CDR3 nucleotides read TGTGCCAGCAGCTCCTTCCCCGGGGAGACCCAGTACTTC. The full variable domain, in which reference TRBV7-3 and TRBJ2-5 provide the parts outside the CDR3, is GAGVSQTPSNKVTEKGKYVELRCDPISGHTALYWYRQSLGQGPEFLIYFQGTGAADDSGLPNDRFFAVRPEGSVSTLKIQRTERGDSAVYLCASSSFPGETQYFGPGTRLLVL.

V gene TRBV28 combines with J gene TRBJ1-1; no firm D call. V dropped 7 bases and J dropped 1 base, with 4 bases sitting between them. The CDR3 has 11 residues. Germline lookup yields CDR1 MDHEN and CDR2 SYDVKM. The CDR3 region has the DNA TGTGCCAGCACCCAGAACACTGAAGCTTTCTTT. This encodes CASTQNTEAFF. Full variable domain (rest looked up from reference TRBV28 and TRBJ1-1): DVKVTQSSRYLVKRTGEKVFLECVQDMDHENMFWYRQDPGLGLRLIYFSYDVKMKEKGDIPEGYSVSREKKERFSLILESASTNQTSMYLCASTQNTEAFFGQGTRLTVV.

The chain combines TRBV7-2 with TRBJ1-2; D is unresolved. V shed 3 bases and J shed 4 bases, with 18 bases lying between them. The CDR3 loop spans 16 amino acids. The germline CDR1 and CDR2 sequences are SGHTA and FQGNSA. CDR3 sequence (DNA): TGTGCCAGCAGCTTTCTACTTGCACAGTCGTCCTATGGCTACACCTTC. Translating gives CASSFLLAQSSYGYTF. The full variable domain, rest sourced from reference TRBV7-2 and TRBJ1-2, is GAGVSQSPSNKVTEKGKDVELRCDPISGHTALYWYRQSLGQGLEFLIYFQGNSAPDKSGLPSDRFSAERTGGSVSTLTIQRTQQEDSAVYLCASSFLLAQSSYGYTFGSGTRLTVV.

This sequence joins TRBV13 and TRBJ2-1; 9 positions match TRBD1. From germline, CDR1 is PRHDT and CDR2 FYEKMQ (reference sequence). V shed 10 bases and J 6 bases; nucleotides not matched to a gene: 7. This CDR3 has 13 amino acids. DNA for the CDR3: TGTGCCACGGTTCGGGACAGGGCCAATGAGCAGTTCTTC. Protein: CATVRDRANEQFF. The full variable domain, completed using reference TRBV13 and TRBJ2-1, is AAGVIQSPRHLIKEKRETATLKCYPIPRHDTVYWYQQGPGQDPQFLISFYEKMQSDKGSIPDRFSAQQFSDYHSELNMSSLELGDSALYFCATVRDRANEQFFGPGTRLTVL.

The chain links TRBV5-4 to TRBJ2-2; a weak D match, TRBD1 (6 bases). The CDR3 has 15 residues. V was pared by 3 bases and J by 5 bases, with 14 bases between. Looked up from germline, CDR1 is SGHNT and CDR2 is YYREEE (reference sequence). CDR3 nucleotide sequence: TGTGCCAGCAGCTCAACAGGGAAGGGGACCGGGGAGCTGTTTTTT. Translating gives CASSSTGKGTGELFF.

This rearrangement joins TRBV6-4 to TRBJ2-5, with D maybe TRBD2 (6 bases). CDR3 length: 15 amino acids. Per germline, CDR1 MRHNA and CDR2 SNTAGT. V lost 2 bases to trimming and J lost 0 bases, with 10 bases between them. CDR3 amino acids: CASSDRGRYQETQYF. The CDR3 DNA reads TGTGCCAGCAGTGACCGGGGGAGATACCAAGAGACCCAGTACTTC.

The rearrangement joins TRBV19 to TRBJ1-5, with a possible D match to TRBD1 (5 bases). The CDR3 has 13 residues. Germline V gives CDR1 LNHDA, CDR2 SQIVND (reference sequence). V lost 0 bases and J 9 bases, leaving 9 bases between the germline ends. The CDR3 region has the DNA TGTGCCAGTAGTATAGACAGGGAAAGGCCCCAGCATTTT. Translation gives CASSIDRERPQHF.

This chain connects TRBV7-2 to TRBJ2-1; 11 bases align to TRBD1. Germline V CDR1 and CDR2: SGHTA, FQGNSA. V shed 5 bases and J 7 bases; nucleotides not matched to a gene: 10. This CDR3 has 16 amino acids. CDR3 amino acids: CASSPHGTGGGNEQFF. The CDR3 DNA is TGTGCCAGCAGCCCTCACGGGACAGGGGGGGGAAATGAGCAGTTCTTC.

The chain links TRBV5-6 to TRBJ2-4; 8 nucleotides align to TRBD2. The CDR3 is made up of 16 amino acids. The V and J ends lost 0 bases and 2 bases, in that order; junction bases with no gene match: 4. CDR1 is SGHDT and CDR2 is YYEEEE in the germline V gene. CDR3 protein: CASSLAGGGTKNIQYF. The CDR3 region has the DNA TGTGCCAGCAGCTTGGCCGGGGGGGGGACCAAAAACATTCAGTACTTC. Complete variable domain (other parts from reference TRBV5-6 and TRBJ2-4): DAGVTQSPTHLIKTRGQQVTLRCSPKSGHDTVSWYQQALGQGPQFIFQYYEEEERQRGNFPDRFSGHQFPNYSSELNVNALLLGDSALYLCASSLAGGGTKNIQYFGAGTRLSVL.

The gene calls are TRBV30 and TRBJ1-5; D gene unclear. Germline values: CDR1 GTSNPN, CDR2 SVGIG (reference sequence). The CDR3 covers 14 residues. V lost 0 bases and J 11 bases, leaving 17 bases between the germline ends. CDR3 region: CAWSVGGRSSAQHF. The CDR3 bases are TGTGCCTGGAGTGTAGGCGGCCGATCGTCGGCCCAGCATTTT.

A word on this clone: At one end the junction does not follow the germline gene, possibly because of a read error. This sequence joins TRBV7-7 and TRBJ2-5; 9 nucleotides align to TRBD2. The CDR3 has 16 amino acids. Germline V gene data show CDR1 as SSHAT and CDR2 as FNYEAQ (reference sequence). The CDR3, as DNA: TGTGCTAGCAGCTTATCGGGCGGGGGGGGCCAAGAGACCCAGTACTTC. Translating gives CASSLSGGGGQETQYF.